The 10 T cell receptor beta chains below come from one sample, sequenced in a study of T-cell memory formation after mild COVID-19 (dated by TCRdb to the early 2020s). Libraries came from 5' RACE. Sequencing was carried out with an Illumina NovaSeq 6000. The raw public data were reprocessed by TCRdb itself: fastp quality trimming at Q25, MiXCR clonotype calling, in-frame beta chains only. Each CDR3 protein gets just one entry, which takes the most common genes and DNA from the rows behind it. The sample table shows about 430,000 distinct CDR3 sequences, and roughly a quarter are seen once. 8.5% to 10% of the sample belongs to the ten largest clones. The specimen sequenced was PBMCs or a T cell subset sorted from them (not recorded which). All receptors derive from an adult woman who had mild COVID-19 (a few samples of this study predate the infection). The sample titles of this study are shuffled in the database, so cell type and time point are left out; the donor was told from shared clones.

The CDR3, as DNA: TGTGCCACCAGTGTTGGGACAGTTAAAGATACTGAAGCTTTCTTT. Its translation: CATSVGTVKDTEAFF. V is TRBV24-1 and J is TRBJ1-1; TRBD1 aligns across 7 bases. The CDR3 is 15 residues long. The V and J ends lost 5 bases and 5 bases, in that order; junction bases with no gene match: 10. Germline CDR1 reads KGHDR; CDR2 reads SFDVKD.

This clonotype appeared a few times. The chain couples TRBV3-1 to TRBJ2-3; D uncertain. The CDR3 length is 15 residues. Germline V gene sequence: CDR1 LGHDT, CDR2 YNNKEL (reference sequence). The V and J ends lost 3 bases and 1 base respectively, with 11 bases between them. The CDR3 loop reads CASSQWYEGTDTQYF. CDR3 nucleotide sequence: TGTGCCAGCAGCCAGTGGTACGAAGGCACAGATACGCAGTATTTT.

The rearrangement uses TRBV24-1 and TRBJ1-2; 8 bases map to TRBD1. V lost 3 bases and J lost 8; bases outside the gene matches: 7. Germline V gene sequence: CDR1 KGHDR, CDR2 SFDVKD. The CDR3 is 14 amino acids. The CDR3 DNA sequence: TGTGCCACCAGTGATCTACGGACAGGGCAAGGCTACACCTTC. It yields the protein CATSDLRTGQGYTF.

The V gene is TRBV4-1, the J gene TRBJ2-3, with 14 bases aligning to TRBD2. The germline V gene encodes CDR1 MGHRA and CDR2 YSYEKL. The V gene end was trimmed by 4 bases and the J gene end by 6 bases; junction bases not matched to a gene: 6. The CDR3 contains 16 residues. The CDR3 DNA follows: TGCGCCAGCAGCCGACGACTAGCGGGAGGGCCGGATACGCAGTATTTT. Protein sequence: CASSRRLAGGPDTQYF.

V usage is TRBV29-1 and J usage is TRBJ2-5; 9 nucleotides match TRBD1. There are 16 residues in the CDR3. Germline V gene data show CDR1 as SQVTM and CDR2 as ANQGSEA. J lost 1 base, V lost 5 bases, and 11 bases had no gene match. The CDR3 protein is CSVCRTGVGSQETQYF. CDR3 nucleotide sequence: TGCAGCGTTTGTAGGACAGGGGTTGGGAGCCAAGAGACCCAGTACTTC.

For the CDR3, the DNA is TGTGCCAGCAGTCGGGACAGCGGAAACACCATATATTTT. It translates to CASSRDSGNTIYF. This chain joins TRBV2 and TRBJ1-3, with 7 bases identical to TRBD1. CDR1 and CDR2 from the germline V gene are SNHLY and FYNNEI. CDR3 length: 13 residues. Trimming removed 5 bases from V and 4 bases from J; junction bases left unmatched: 2.

The chain is built from TRBV7-8 and TRBJ2-2; 9 bases align to TRBD1. V was pared by 5 bases and J by 2 bases, with 6 bases of the junction left unmatched. Germline-derived CDR1 and CDR2 are SGHVS and FQNEAQ. The CDR3 spans 16 residues. The chain's CDR3 is CASSPDTGGNTGELFF. CDR3 in DNA: TGTGCCAGCAGCCCCGACACAGGGGGCAACACCGGGGAGCTGTTTTTT.

This clonotype was found a few times. Its ends do not fully match the called genes, so a read error is possible. The J gene is TRBJ1-2, the V gene TRBV6-2 or TRBV6-3, with D possibly being TRBD1 (6 bases). Germline CDR1 and CDR2: MNHEY and SVGEGT. This CDR3 has 14 amino acids. In nucleotides, the CDR3 is TGTGCCAGCAGTGACTCGTCAGGGGTCTATGGCTACACCTTC. As protein: CASSDSSGVYGYTF.

Many counts were recorded for this clonotype. This chain connects TRBV7-2 to TRBJ2-5, with a tentative D call TRBD1 (5 bases). The V gene's germline CDR1 is SGHTA and CDR2 FQGNSA. Trimming stripped 5 bases from V and 7 bases from J, with 17 bases between. This CDR3 has 14 residues. Here the CDR3 DNA reads TGTGCCAGCAGCCCAAGGACAACCGCCGGGACCCAGTACTTC. Translation: CASSPRTTAGTQYF.

This clonotype came up a few times. The chain recombines TRBV24-1 with TRBJ2-2, with 10 bases matching TRBD2. V dropped 1 base and J dropped 5; count of bases not matched to a gene: 3. The length of the CDR3 is 16 residues. CDR1 and CDR2 from the germline V gene are KGHDR and SFDVKD. The CDR3 here is CATSDLAGGPTGELFF. CDR3 DNA sequence: TGTGCCACCAGTGATTTAGCGGGAGGGCCAACCGGGGAGCTGTTTTTT.